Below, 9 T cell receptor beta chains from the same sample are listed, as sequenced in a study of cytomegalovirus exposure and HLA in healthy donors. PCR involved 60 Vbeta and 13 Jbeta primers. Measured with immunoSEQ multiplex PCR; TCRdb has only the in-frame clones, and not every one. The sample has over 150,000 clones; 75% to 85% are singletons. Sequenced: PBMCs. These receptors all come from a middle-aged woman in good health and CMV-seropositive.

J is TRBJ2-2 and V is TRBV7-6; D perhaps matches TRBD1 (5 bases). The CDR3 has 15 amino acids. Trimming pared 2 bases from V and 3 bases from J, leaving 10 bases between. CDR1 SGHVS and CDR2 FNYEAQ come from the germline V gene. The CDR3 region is CASSLQGPHTGELFF. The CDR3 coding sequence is TGTGCCAGCAGCTTACAGGGTCCGCACACCGGGGAGCTGTTTTTT.

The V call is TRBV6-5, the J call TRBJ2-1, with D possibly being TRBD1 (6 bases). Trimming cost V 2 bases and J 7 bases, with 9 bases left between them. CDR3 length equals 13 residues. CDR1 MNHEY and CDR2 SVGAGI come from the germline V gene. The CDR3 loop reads CASSYGGRNEQFF. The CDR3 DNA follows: TGTGCCAGCAGTTACGGGGGCCGGAATGAGCAGTTCTTC.

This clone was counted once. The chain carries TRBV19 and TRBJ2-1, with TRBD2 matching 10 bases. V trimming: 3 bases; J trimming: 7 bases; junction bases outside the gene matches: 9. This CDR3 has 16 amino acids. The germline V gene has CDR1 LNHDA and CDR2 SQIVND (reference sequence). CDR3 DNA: TGTGCCAGTAGTATTGGTAGGACTAGCGGTCTAAATGAGCAGTTCTTC. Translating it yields CASSIGRTSGLNEQFF.

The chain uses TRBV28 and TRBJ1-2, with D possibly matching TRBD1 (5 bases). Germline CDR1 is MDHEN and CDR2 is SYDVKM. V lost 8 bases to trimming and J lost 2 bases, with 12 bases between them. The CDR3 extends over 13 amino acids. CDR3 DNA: TGTGCCAGCGGAGGGGACTTCAACTATGGCTACACCTTC. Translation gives CASGGDFNYGYTF.

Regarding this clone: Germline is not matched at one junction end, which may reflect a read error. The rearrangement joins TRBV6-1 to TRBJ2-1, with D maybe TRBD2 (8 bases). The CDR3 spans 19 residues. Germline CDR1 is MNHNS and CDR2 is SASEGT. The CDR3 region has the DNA TGTGCCAGCAGTGAAGATTGGAGCTCCTCGGGAGGGGGCTACGATGAGCAGTTCTTC. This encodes CASSEDWSSSGGGYDEQFF.

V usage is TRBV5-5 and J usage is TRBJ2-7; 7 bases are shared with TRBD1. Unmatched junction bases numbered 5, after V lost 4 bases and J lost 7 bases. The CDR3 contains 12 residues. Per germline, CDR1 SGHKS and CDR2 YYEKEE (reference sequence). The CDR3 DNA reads TGTGCCAGCAGCATAACAGGGGAAGAGCAGTACTTC. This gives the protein CASSITGEEQYF.

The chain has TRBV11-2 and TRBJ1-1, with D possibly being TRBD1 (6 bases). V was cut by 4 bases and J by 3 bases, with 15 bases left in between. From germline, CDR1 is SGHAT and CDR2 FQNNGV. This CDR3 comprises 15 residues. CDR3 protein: CASSSSRGSDTEAFF. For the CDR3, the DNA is TGTGCCAGCAGCTCTTCAAGGGGGTCCGACACTGAAGCTTTCTTT.

CDR3 loop: CASSPREGKDFSYNEQFF. The CDR3 nucleotides are TGCGCCAGCAGCCCAAGGGAGGGCAAGGACTTCTCCTACAATGAGCAGTTCTTC. The rearrangement joins TRBV4-1 to TRBJ2-1; 7 bases line up with TRBD2. Germline CDR1 MGHRA, CDR2 YSYEKL. J was trimmed by 0 bases and V by 4 bases; bases with no gene match: 12. This CDR3 has 18 residues.

The CDR3 DNA follows: TGTGCCAGCTCACCATCGGTAGGAGGCGAGCAGTACTTC. This encodes CASSPSVGGEQYF. V usage is TRBV18 and J usage is TRBJ2-7, with D tentatively TRBD2 (5 bases). This CDR3 region has 13 residues. Between the trimmed V and J ends, which lost 2 bases and 6 bases, there was a span of 11 bases. CDR1 and CDR2 (germline): KGHSH, LQKENI.